The 24 T cell receptor beta chains presented below share a single source sample, sequenced in a study of T cells after yellow fever vaccination. Using its own MiXCR run on the 5' RACE reads, TCRdb lists one record per CDR3 protein. The sample holds 250,000 to 350,000 distinct CDR3 sequences; approximately 10% are singletons and the top ten take about 3.7%. The sample in question was CD4+ T cells sorted from PBMCs, obtained 5 days after the yellow fever booster vaccination. These receptor sequences come from a man younger than 35 who received the YFV17D yellow fever vaccine.

V and J are TRBV15 and TRBJ1-5; 7 bases align to TRBD1. Germline CDR1 LNHNV, CDR2 YYDKDF (reference sequence). The V and J ends lost 0 bases and 7 bases, in that order; junction bases with no gene match: 9. The CDR3 covers 16 residues. In DNA, the CDR3 is TGTGCCACCAGCAGAGATAGGGACAGCCTCGGGCAGCCCCAGCATTTT. The encoded protein is CATSRDRDSLGQPQHF.

This clonotype has at least ten counts. The chain recombines TRBV7-6 with TRBJ2-1; 10 positions agree with TRBD2. Germline values: CDR1 SGHVS, CDR2 FNYEAQ. V lost 4 bases and J lost 8; bases outside the gene matches: 11. The length of the CDR3 is 16 residues. The CDR3 DNA reads TGTGCCAGCAGCTCACGAAAGCGGGGGGGCTTCTATGAGCAGTTCTTC. Translating it yields CASSSRKRGGFYEQFF.

The chain combines TRBV10-3 with TRBJ1-5, with TRBD1 as a possible D gene (6 bases). CDR3 size: 15 residues. CDR1 is ENHRY, CDR2 SYGVKD, per germline. Trimming cost V 3 bases and J 0 bases, with 9 bases left between them. CDR3 DNA: TGTGCCATCAGTGAATCACAGGGTAGCAATCAGCCCCAGCATTTT. This gives the protein CAISESQGSNQPQHF.

This clonotype has just a few counts. The chain is built from TRBV6-6 and TRBJ1-1; D gene uncertain. Trimming pared 7 bases from V and 3 bases from J, leaving 15 bases between. Germline loops: CDR1 MNHNY, CDR2 SVGAGI (reference sequence). This CDR3 is 14 amino acids long. CDR3 in amino acids: CASNRRAPDTEAFF. In DNA form, the CDR3 reads TGTGCCAGCAATCGTCGGGCGCCGGACACTGAAGCTTTCTTT.

As DNA, the CDR3 is TGCAGCGTCCGACAGTCTTCTGGAAACACCATATATTTT. Translated, it gives CSVRQSSGNTIYF. The genes are TRBV29-1 and TRBJ1-3; possible D gene TRBD1, 5 bases. Trimming removed 6 bases at V and 1 base at J, with 10 bases between. In germline, CDR1 is SQVTM, CDR2 ANQGSEA. The CDR3 consists of 13 residues.

The chain combines TRBV7-2 with TRBJ1-1; 8 bases match TRBD1. The CDR3 spans 13 residues. V lost 5 bases and J lost 3; bases outside the gene matches: 2. From germline, CDR1 is SGHTA and CDR2 FQGNSA. Here the CDR3 reads CASSVQGDTEAFF. The CDR3 DNA is TGTGCCAGCAGCGTACAGGGGGACACTGAAGCTTTCTTT.

This CDR3 is CASSLRIGGNTEAFF. CDR3 sequence (DNA): TGTGCCAGCAGCTTAAGGATAGGGGGGAACACTGAAGCTTTCTTT. This chain links TRBV7-2 with TRBJ1-1, with a tentative D call TRBD1 (6 bases). This CDR3 contains 15 residues. V was shortened by 2 bases and J by 1 base, with 11 bases between the two germline ends. Germline assignment: CDR1 SGHTA and CDR2 FQGNSA. Full variable domain (outside the CDR3, taken from reference TRBV7-2 and TRBJ1-1): GAGVSQSPSNKVTEKGKDVELRCDPISGHTALYWYRQSLGQGLEFLIYFQGNSAPDKSGLPSDRFSAERTGGSVSTLTIQRTQQEDSAVYLCASSLRIGGNTEAFFGQGTRLTVV.

V gene TRBV24-1 combines with J gene TRBJ2-4; D unresolved. CDR1 KGHDR and CDR2 SFDVKD come from the germline V gene. V was pared by 1 base and J by 8 bases, with 14 bases between. The CDR3 is made up of 15 amino acids. CDR3 nucleotides: TGTGCCACCAGTGATTTCGGCCAGAGGATACACATTCAGTACTTC. It codes for CATSDFGQRIHIQYF.

This clonotype has ten or more counts. The chain uses TRBV7-2 and TRBJ1-5; D call uncertain. This CDR3 has 13 residues. Germline assignment: CDR1 SGHTA and CDR2 FQGNSA. V lost 4 bases and J lost 0, with 4 bases in between. CDR3 in DNA: TGTGCCAGCAGCTCCATTAGCAATCAGCCCCAGCATTTT. This codes for CASSSISNQPQHF.

The CDR3 coding sequence is TGTGCCAGCAGCCAATACTTCCGAGGCTACACCTTC. Encoded protein: CASSQYFRGYTF. V gene TRBV3-1 combines with J gene TRBJ1-2, with D hard to call. The ends were cut back, 2 bases at V and 8 bases at J, with 9 bases in the middle. CDR3 length: 12 amino acids. Germline CDR1 LGHDT, CDR2 YNNKEL (reference sequence). Looking up the rest from reference TRBV3-1 and TRBJ1-2 gives the full variable domain: DTAVSQTPKYLVTQMGNDKSIKCEQNLGHDTMYWYKQDSKKFLKIMFSYNNKELIINETVPNRFSPKSPDKAHLNLHINSLELGDSAVYFCASSQYFRGYTFGSGTRLTVV.

This clonotype showed up just a few times. This chain joins TRBV6-6 and TRBJ1-1; D call uncertain. The CDR3 loop spans 14 amino acids. Trimming took off 0 bases at V and 5 bases at J, with 10 bases between the two ends. Germline CDR1 MNHNY, CDR2 SVGAGI (reference sequence). The CDR3 here is CASSYSLGGTEAFF. CDR3 bases: TGTGCCAGCAGTTACTCGCTGGGAGGGACTGAAGCTTTCTTT.

V and J are TRBV20-1 and TRBJ2-3; D perhaps matches TRBD1 (5 bases). With 3 bases removed from V and 0 bases from J, the gap between germline ends came to 10 bases. Looked up from germline, CDR1 is DFQATT and CDR2 is SNEGSKA (reference sequence). The CDR3 totals 14 residues. The CDR3 reads CSARKRGSTDTQYF. The CDR3 DNA sequence: TGCAGTGCTAGGAAAAGGGGCAGCACAGATACGCAGTATTTT.

This clonotype was detected a few times. The chain links TRBV6-5 to TRBJ2-4; 8 bases match TRBD2. The germline CDR1 and CDR2 sequences are MNHEY and SVGAGI. V lost 5 bases and J lost 0; bases outside the gene matches: 6. The CDR3 length is 16 residues. CDR3 nucleotides: TGTGCCAGCAGTCAAGCGGGGGCACTAGCCAAAAACATTCAGTACTTC. Translation gives CASSQAGALAKNIQYF.

The chain combines TRBV30 with TRBJ2-2, with a tentative D call TRBD1 (5 bases). The CDR3 is 14 amino acids. Trimming took 4 bases from V and 0 from J, leaving 9 bases between them. Germline V gene data show CDR1 as GTSNPN and CDR2 as SVGIG (reference sequence). CDR3 nucleotides: TGTGCCTGGAAGGTGGGGCCGAACACCGGGGAGCTGTTTTTT. Translating it yields CAWKVGPNTGELFF.

This clonotype was counted many times. The chain couples TRBV12-3 or TRBV12-4 to TRBJ1-2, with D perhaps matching TRBD1 (5 bases). The CDR3 has 13 amino acids. V lost 6 bases, J lost 6 bases, and 14 bases lay in between. CDR3 DNA: TGTGCCAGCAGCTGGGCAGGGTTTGATGGCTACACCTTC. Protein: CASSWAGFDGYTF.

This clonotype was seen once. V gene TRBV15 combines with J gene TRBJ2-1, with 7 bases matching TRBD1. The J segment lost 4 bases and the V segment lost 3 bases, leaving 0 bases of the junction unmatched. Germline CDR1 LNHNV, CDR2 YYDKDF (reference sequence). This CDR3 is 13 amino acids long. CDR3 sequence: CATSRGQYNEQFF. DNA of the CDR3: TGTGCCACCAGCAGGGGACAGTACAATGAGCAGTTCTTC.

The gene calls are TRBV6-1 and TRBJ1-5, with a weak D call TRBD1 (5 bases). In germline, CDR1 is MNHNS, CDR2 SASEGT. Deletions cut 3 bases from V and 4 bases from J, with 16 bases between. The CDR3 sequence is 16 residues long. Here the CDR3 reads CASSEWSPGPNQPQHF. CDR3 nucleotide sequence: TGTGCCAGCAGTGAGTGGTCGCCGGGGCCTAATCAGCCCCAGCATTTT.

This clonotype was seen a few times. This chain joins TRBV29-1 and TRBJ2-1; TRBD1 matches at 7 bases. V lost 7 bases, J lost 3 bases, and 3 bases stayed unmatched. The germline gives CDR1 SQVTM, CDR2 ANQGSEA. This CDR3 region has 12 residues. As DNA, the CDR3 is TGCAGCGCCGGGGACAGCTACAATGAGCAGTTCTTC. This gives the protein CSAGDSYNEQFF.

V usage is TRBV19 and J usage is TRBJ1-6, with D possibly being TRBD1 (6 bases). Germline CDR1 is LNHDA and CDR2 is SQIVND (reference sequence). CDR3 size: 15 residues. Between the trimmed V and J ends, which lost 3 bases and 10 bases, there was a span of 16 bases. In DNA form, the CDR3 reads TGTGCCAGTAGTATCGACGGCAGGGGAGGGTCACCCCTCCACTTT. Protein: CASSIDGRGGSPLHF.

This clonotype was picked up many times. This chain joins TRBV5-1 and TRBJ2-7; D not certain. The CDR3 runs to 15 residues. V was cut by 2 bases and J by 0 bases, with 12 bases left in between. Germline-derived CDR1 and CDR2 are SGHRS and YFSETQ. Written as DNA, the CDR3 is TGCGCCAGCAGCTTAGAGCCGGGCTACTCCTACGAGCAGTACTTC. Encoded protein: CASSLEPGYSYEQYF.

The rearrangement joins TRBV24-1 to TRBJ2-2, with TRBD1 matching over 7 bases. Germline V gene lookup returns CDR1 KGHDR and CDR2 SFDVKD. The trim removed 3 bases at V and 4 bases at J, leaving 10 bases unmatched. This CDR3 spans 17 amino acids. The CDR3 sequence is CATSDPTDRAGTGELFF. The CDR3 DNA is TGTGCCACCAGTGATCCCACTGACAGGGCGGGCACCGGGGAGCTGTTTTTT.

At least ten counts were recorded for this clonotype. The chain combines TRBV4-3 with TRBJ2-7, with 8 bases matching TRBD1. There are 16 residues in the CDR3. J lost 0 bases, V lost 4 bases, and 8 bases had no gene match. Germline V gene lookup returns CDR1 LGHNA and CDR2 YSLEER. The CDR3 here is CASSRETGESSYEQYF. As DNA, the CDR3 is TGCGCCAGCAGCCGAGAGACAGGGGAGAGCTCCTACGAGCAGTACTTC.

V and J are TRBV4-1 and TRBJ2-3; no clear D gene. V lost 0 bases to trimming and J lost 0 bases, with 7 bases between them. There are 15 residues in the CDR3. Germline V gene sequence: CDR1 MGHRA, CDR2 YSYEKL. The CDR3 region has the DNA TGCGCCAGCAGCCAAGATCACTTCAGCACAGATACGCAGTATTTT. Its translation is CASSQDHFSTDTQYF.

This clonotype was observed a handful of times. The rearrangement uses TRBV20-1 and TRBJ1-4, with D perhaps matching TRBD1 (5 bases). V lost 6 bases to trimming and J lost 8 bases, with 13 bases between them. This CDR3 is 12 amino acids long. The germline CDR1 and CDR2 sequences are DFQATT and SNEGSKA (reference sequence). CDR3 sequence: CSATDTPEKLFF. In DNA form, the CDR3 reads TGCAGTGCGACAGACACCCCCGAAAAACTGTTTTTT.